The clone carrying this T cell receptor (beta chain) was picked up one time. What it binds is unknown. The treatment was: 19 received Ad26.COV2.S at low or high dose, single or two shots; about five received placebo; per-sample allocation not given. Vaccine and placebo recipients were sampled on day 63 after the first injection. The assay was immunoSEQ multiplex PCR, and TCRdb's table has in-frame clones only and misses some. The repertoire consists of fewer than 500,000 clones, with nearly 90% occurring once and the leading ten covering just over 2.5%. The junction had 2 bases not matched to a gene; V was cut back by 4 bases and J by 3 bases. In germline, CDR1 is SGHTA, CDR2 FQGNSA. This CDR3 has 16 residues. This sample was included in a study of Ad26.COV2.S vaccination and SARS-CoV-2 variants. Notes on the study in general: Spike-specific TCR breadth was greater in vaccine than placebo recipients.

This sample comprised peripheral blood, obtained in a trial of Ad26.COV2.S vaccine versus placebo. The chain uses TRBV7-2 and TRBJ2-1, with TRBD2 matching over 14 bases. The sequence came from a person between 18 and 60 years old who received the Ad26.COV2.S COVID-19 vaccine or a placebo. CDR3 in amino acids: CASSSGTSGGYNEQFF. For the CDR3, the DNA is TGTGCCAGCAGCTCCGGGACTAGCGGGGGCTACAATGAGCAGTTCTTC. Complete variable domain (other parts from reference TRBV7-2 and TRBJ2-1): GAGVSQSPSNKVTEKGKDVELRCDPISGHTALYWYRQSLGQGLEFLIYFQGNSAPDKSGLPSDRFSAERTGGSVSTLTIQRTQQEDSAVYLCASSSGTSGGYNEQFFGPGTRLTVL.